The clone carrying this T cell receptor beta chain has just a few counts. Its antigen is undetermined. These data originate in a study of CD8 T cells in ankylosing spondylitis. The study's findings and limits: In peripheral blood, disease-linked CD8+ clones occurred at relatively low frequencies.

One entry per CDR3 protein results from TCRdb running MiXCR on the 5' RACE reads. This repertoire shows roughly 60,000 distinct CDR3 sequences, roughly 6.2% found once; its top ten account for under 6%. V was pared by 4 bases and J by 0 bases, with 7 bases of the junction left unmatched. Germline values: CDR1 SGHRS, CDR2 YFSETQ. The CDR3 is 17 amino acids. The sequenced sample was synovial fluid, either unsorted or a sorted T cell fraction (not recorded which). This TCR came from a male donor with ankylosing spondylitis. The chain uses TRBV5-1 and TRBJ2-3, with 11 positions matching TRBD2. The CDR3 reads CASSEPSGRTSTDTQYF. In DNA form, the CDR3 reads TGCGCCAGCAGCGAGCCTAGCGGGAGGACTAGCACAGATACGCAGTATTTT.